This T cell receptor beta chain stems from a study of human T cells and chemical hapten exposure. Study overall: Readings were taken at 6 days from patch tests that had applied 0.01% DPC to the upper back. Points from the study as a whole: The study found expanded TCRs formed significantly more large CDR3 similarity clusters than controls.

This clonotype has a count of ten or more. The antigen is not known. Documented time point: pre-sensitization, week 0. Noted treatment: therapeutic diphenylcyclopropenone sensitization with weekly scalp DPC. Donors, patients with alopecia ranging from 18 to 70 years old and judged suitable for DPC, provided samples. Germline values: CDR1 MGHRA, CDR2 YSYEKL. The CDR3 covers 13 residues. The V gene lost 4 bases and the J gene lost 3 bases, with 7 bases spanning the gap. Individual cDNA molecules (in the library) carried attached unique molecular identifiers. TCRdb called the RACE reads again in MiXCR, with one record for every CDR3 protein. The sample records about 300,000 distinct CDR3 sequences, about 5% being singletons.

This clonotype was obtained from a woman between 18 and 29 years old with alopecia areata. Some clones in this sample may be carry-over from other donors' samples. The chain has TRBV4-1 and TRBJ1-5; no definite D call. The sample in question was whole blood, obtained in connection with sensitization to the hapten diphenylcyclopropenone (DPC). The CDR3: CASSPLINQPQHF. The CDR3 DNA follows: TGCGCCAGCAGCCCCTTGATCAATCAGCCCCAGCATTTT.